A single sample is the source of the 22 T cell receptor beta chains below, sequenced in a study of blood T cells in healthy people across ages. For the second PCR, which ran for about 6 to 11 cycles, a sample-barcoded 5' primer and a J-beta primer mix were used. TCRdb fed the 5' RACE reads into MiXCR, producing one record per CDR3 protein. This table holds 1.2 million to 1.5 million distinct CDR3 sequences, 55% to 75% found once. The sequencing input was blood. These TCRs come from a man in his late teens or twenties in good health.

This clonotype was found a few times. This chain uses TRBV25-1 with TRBJ1-1; D is undetermined. CDR1 MGHDK and CDR2 SYGVNS come from the germline V gene. This CDR3 has 13 amino acids. The V end was cut by 4 bases, the J end by 4 bases, with 10 bases between. CDR3 loop: CASSGTVGTEAFF. In DNA form, the CDR3 reads TGTGCCAGCAGTGGAACGGTCGGCACTGAAGCTTTCTTT. The full variable domain, in which reference TRBV25-1 and TRBJ1-1 provide the parts outside the CDR3, is EADIYQTPRYLVIGTGKKITLECSQTMGHDKMYWYQQDPGMELHLIHYSYGVNSTEKGDLSSESTVSRIRTEHFPLTLESARPSHTSQYLCASSGTVGTEAFFGQGTRLTVV.

The V and J genes are TRBV9 and TRBJ1-2; D might be TRBD1 (5 bases). The CDR3 is made up of 15 amino acids. Trimming removed 0 bases at V and 3 bases at J, with 12 bases between. Germline lookup yields CDR1 SGDLS and CDR2 YYNGEE. For the CDR3, the DNA is TGTGCCAGCAGCGTAGCGATCGTGGGGGACTATGGCTACACCTTC. This sequence encodes CASSVAIVGDYGYTF.

The chain joins TRBV4-1 to TRBJ2-3, with a weak D call TRBD2 (6 bases). The CDR3 is 16 amino acids. From germline, CDR1 is MGHRA and CDR2 YSYEKL. Trimming left V 4 bases short and J 1 base short, with 15 bases between. The CDR3 here is CASSPMTGGGTDTQYF. CDR3 coding DNA: TGCGCCAGCAGCCCCATGACCGGGGGTGGCACAGATACGCAGTATTTT.

V and J are TRBV6-5 and TRBJ1-1; 7 nucleotides line up with TRBD1. The J segment lost 3 bases and the V segment lost 2 bases, leaving 6 bases of the junction unmatched. The CDR3 length is 15 residues. Germline V gives CDR1 MNHEY, CDR2 SVGAGI. CDR3: CASSYVGRGDTEAFF. Written as DNA, the CDR3 is TGTGCCAGCAGTTACGTCGGCAGGGGGGACACTGAAGCTTTCTTT.

The V and J genes are TRBV29-1 and TRBJ1-2; possible D gene TRBD1, 6 bases. This CDR3 contains 13 residues. The V and J ends lost 7 bases and 2 bases respectively, with 14 bases between them. Germline CDR1 reads SQVTM; CDR2 reads ANQGSEA. The CDR3 DNA is TGCAGCGGACGGACAGCCGAAAACTATGGCTACACCTTC. Protein product: CSGRTAENYGYTF.

This chain joins TRBV28 and TRBJ2-1; tentatively, D is TRBD1 or TRBD2 (5 bases each). CDR1 and CDR2 (germline): MDHEN, SYDVKM. The CDR3 extends over 15 amino acids. Deletions cut 5 bases from V and 3 bases from J, with 14 bases between. The CDR3 DNA reads TGTGCCAGCAGTCCCGGGACCACCAACTACAATGAGCAGTTCTTC. It encodes CASSPGTTNYNEQFF.

The rearrangement joins TRBV6-4 to TRBJ2-1; D remains ambiguous. V gave up 11 bases and J gave up 10 bases, with 12 bases separating them. The CDR3 contains 10 residues. Germline V lookup: CDR1 MRHNA, CDR2 SNTAGT. CDR3 loop: CAPIICEQFF. CDR3 nucleotides: TGTGCCCCAATCATTTGCGAGCAGTTCTTC.

This clonotype has a handful of counts. The rearrangement uses TRBV5-5 and TRBJ1-5; D gene uncertain. Germline V gene lookup returns CDR1 SGHKS and CDR2 YYEKEE (reference sequence). Trimming pared 1 base from V and 0 bases from J, leaving 5 bases between. This CDR3 region has 14 residues. CDR3 in amino acids: CASSLRHSNQPQHF. In nucleotides, the CDR3 is TGTGCCAGCAGCTTGCGTCATAGCAATCAGCCCCAGCATTTT.

The chain couples TRBV20-1 to TRBJ1-2; 8 bases agree with TRBD1. CDR3 size: 14 residues. Germline CDR1 and CDR2: DFQATT and SNEGSKA (reference sequence). V shed 6 bases, J shed 7 bases, and the junction held 13 bases outside the gene matches. The CDR3 sequence is CSARMDRDFVGYTF. The CDR3 DNA follows: TGCAGTGCAAGGATGGACAGGGATTTTGTTGGCTACACCTTC.

This clonotype has a handful of counts. The rearrangement joins TRBV4-2 to TRBJ2-3; 9 nucleotides match TRBD2. CDR1 and CDR2 from the germline V gene are LGHNA and YNFKEQ. Germline trimming cut 2 bases from V and 3 bases from J; bases unmatched to any gene: 3. CDR3 size: 15 residues. The DNA of the CDR3 is TGTGCCAGCAGCCAAATAGCGGGGGTTACAGATACGCAGTATTTT. Translation gives CASSQIAGVTDTQYF.

The chain combines TRBV6-5 with TRBJ2-7; tentative D call: TRBD1 (5 bases). CDR3 length: 13 residues. Germline CDR1 reads MNHEY; CDR2 reads SVGAGI. V was cut by 2 bases and J by 6 bases, with 11 bases left in between. The CDR3 sequence: CASSYGPTVEQYF. The DNA of the CDR3 is TGTGCCAGCAGTTACGGCCCGACAGTCGAGCAGTACTTC.

This clonotype occurred many times. V is TRBV29-1 and J is TRBJ1-2, with D possibly being TRBD1 (6 bases). This CDR3 is built from 11 residues. Germline lookup yields CDR1 SQVTM and CDR2 ANQGSEA. Trimming took 6 bases from V and 1 from J, leaving 6 bases between them. CDR3 region: CSVDSNYGYTF. The CDR3 nucleotides are TGCAGCGTGGACAGTAACTATGGCTACACCTTC. Full variable domain (missing parts from reference TRBV29-1 and TRBJ1-2): SAVISQKPSRDICQRGTSLTIQCQVDSQVTMMFWYRQQPGQSLTLIATANQGSEATYESGFVIDKFPISRPNLTFSTLTVSNMSPEDSSIYLCSVDSNYGYTFGSGTRLTVV.

The chain combines TRBV6-1 with TRBJ2-1; D may be TRBD1 (5 bases). In germline, CDR1 is MNHNS, CDR2 SASEGT. The CDR3 length is 13 residues. The germline V and J ends were trimmed by 11 bases and 8 bases, with 19 bases remaining between them. CDR3 sequence (DNA): TGTGCCGGCAACCTTAGGGGTGTCGATGAGCAGTTCTTC. It translates to CAGNLRGVDEQFF.

This clonotype appeared once. This sequence joins TRBV6-2 or TRBV6-3 and TRBJ2-7; maybe TRBD1 (5 bases). Germline loops: CDR1 MNHEY, CDR2 SVGEGT. The V gene lost 0 bases and the J gene lost 6 bases, with 12 bases spanning the gap. The CDR3 loop spans 14 amino acids. The CDR3 is CASSYSITGSEQYF. The CDR3 bases are TGTGCCAGCAGTTACTCGATTACAGGCTCCGAGCAGTACTTC.

The chain has TRBV10-3 and TRBJ1-6; no definite D call. CDR3 length: 15 residues. Germline V gives CDR1 ENHRY, CDR2 SYGVKD. Trimming stripped 6 bases from V and 0 bases from J, with 9 bases between. The CDR3 DNA reads TGTGCCATCAGGGCAGAATCCTCCTATAATTCACCCCTCCACTTT. Its translation is CAIRAESSYNSPLHF.

Only one count was recorded for this clonotype. The chain employs TRBV7-9 and TRBJ2-5, with 8 bases aligning to TRBD1. Germline assignment: CDR1 SEHNR and CDR2 FQNEAQ (reference sequence). The CDR3 consists of 15 residues. V shed 2 bases, J shed 5 bases, and the junction held 7 bases outside the gene matches. CDR3 sequence reads: CASSLLQGALETQYF. CDR3 nucleotides: TGTGCCAGCAGCTTATTGCAGGGGGCTCTGGAGACCCAGTACTTC.

The J gene is TRBJ1-1, the V gene TRBV7-9; no reliable D call. Per the germline V gene, CDR1 is SEHNR and CDR2 is FQNEAQ (reference sequence). V was trimmed by 5 bases and J by 3 bases, leaving 10 bases between them. This CDR3 spans 13 amino acids. The CDR3 sequence: CASSVGMDTEAFF. CDR3 DNA: TGTGCCAGCAGCGTAGGTATGGACACTGAAGCTTTCTTT.

The chain carries TRBV24-1 and TRBJ2-1; possibly TRBD2 for D (7 bases). CDR3 length: 13 amino acids. With 5 bases removed from V and 5 bases from J, the gap between germline ends came to 9 bases. In germline, CDR1 is KGHDR, CDR2 SFDVKD. CDR3 DNA sequence: TGTGCCACCAGTGGCGGGGGCCACAATGAGCAGTTCTTC. Translating it yields CATSGGGHNEQFF.

This clonotype was observed a handful of times. The chain is built from TRBV5-1 and TRBJ2-1; 9 nucleotides agree with TRBD2. J gave up 1 base and V 6 bases, and 11 bases lay outside the gene matches. CDR1 is SGHRS, CDR2 YFSETQ, per germline. CDR3 size: 17 residues. CDR3 sequence: CASIDQPLAGSYNEQFF. CDR3 nucleotides: TGCGCCAGCATCGACCAACCTCTAGCGGGATCCTACAATGAGCAGTTCTTC.

V is TRBV10-3 and J is TRBJ2-1, with 8 bases matching TRBD1. The CDR3 length is 16 residues. J was trimmed by 1 base and V by 1 base; bases with no gene match: 3. From germline, CDR1 is ENHRY and CDR2 SYGVKD. The CDR3 reads CAISEYTGGSYNEQFF. CDR3 nucleotide sequence: TGTGCCATCAGTGAGTACACAGGGGGATCCTACAATGAGCAGTTCTTC.

V is TRBV6-5 and J is TRBJ2-7, with D possibly TRBD2 on 5 matching bases. This CDR3 has 15 residues. Germline V gives CDR1 MNHEY, CDR2 SVGAGI. V lost 4 bases and J lost 6, with 19 bases in between. Here the CDR3 DNA reads TGTGCCAGCAGTTTAGCCCTGAGTACGGAGGTCGAGCAGTACTTC. The encoded protein is CASSLALSTEVEQYF.

The chain has TRBV5-1 and TRBJ2-1, with D possibly TRBD2 on 6 matching bases. This CDR3 spans 12 amino acids. Germline CDR1 SGHRS, CDR2 YFSETQ. Trimming left V 0 bases short and J 11 bases short, with 9 bases between. For the CDR3, the DNA is TGCGCCAGCAGCTTGGGGCGGGATCAGCAGTTCTTC. It codes for CASSLGRDQQFF.